The 10 T cell receptor beta chains below all came from one sample that was sequenced in a study of naive and memory T cell subsets. Broader study findings: A few larger clonotypes appeared in naive repertoires, especially CD8, possibly memory cells re-expressing CD45RA.

Two oligonucleotides, mixed equimolar, formed the beta constant-region primer covering TRBC1 and TRBC2. Ligated cDNA was amplified by four rounds of PCR with nested alpha and beta constant-region primers and SP2. TCRdb reprocessed the UMI-ligation and nested PCR reads via MiXCR and lists one record per CDR3 protein. The data show roughly 100,000 distinct CDR3 sequences, 14% seen once. These receptors have no known antigen. The sample was naive CD8+ T cells from blood. The source is a human donor in good health.

The chain links TRBV21-1 to TRBJ2-3; the table gives TRBD1 as D, unverified against the DNA. TRBV21-1 is a listed pseudogene. This CDR3 has 15 residues. The CDR3 coding sequence is TGTGCCAGCAGCAAACGGAGGACATTAGGGGATACGCAGTATTTT. Translated, it gives CASSKRRTLGDTQYF.

This clonotype came up many times. The rearrangement links TRBV6-2 or TRBV6-3 to TRBJ2-7, with a tentative D call TRBD1 (6 bases). The length of the CDR3 is 14 residues. V dropped 4 bases and J dropped 2 bases, with 12 bases sitting between them. CDR1 and CDR2 (germline): MNHEY, SVGEGT. The CDR3 region is CASSSDGGTYEQYF. The CDR3 region has the DNA TGTGCCAGCAGTTCTGATGGGGGCACCTACGAGCAGTACTTC.

Many counts were recorded for this clonotype. The chain joins TRBV7-6 to TRBJ2-2; 8 nucleotides agree with TRBD1. Trimming took 5 bases from V and 5 from J; bases not matched to a gene: 10. The CDR3 totals 16 residues. Germline assignment: CDR1 SGHVS and CDR2 FNYEAQ. Written as DNA, the CDR3 is TGTGCCAGCAGCCCCTCGGACAGGGTTTGGACCGGGGAGCTGTTTTTT. Its translation: CASSPSDRVWTGELFF.

The chain joins TRBV4-3 to TRBJ2-7; TRBD1 might be the D (6 bases). Trimming took off 4 bases at V and 0 bases at J, with 13 bases between the two ends. This CDR3 comprises 15 residues. In germline, CDR1 is LGHNA, CDR2 YSLEER. The CDR3 bases are TGCGCCAGCAGCCCAACAGGGTTCAGCTCCTACGAGCAGTACTTC. Translation gives CASSPTGFSSYEQYF.

This clonotype was recorded at least ten times. The gene calls are TRBV29-1 and TRBJ1-4, with D unresolved. The CDR3 is 11 residues long. Trimming took off 6 bases at V and 10 bases at J, with 12 bases between the two ends. CDR1 is SQVTM, CDR2 ANQGSEA, per germline. This CDR3 reads CSVDQTGKLFF. The CDR3 nucleotides are TGCAGCGTGGACCAGACGGGAAAACTGTTTTTT.

The chain links TRBV24-1 to TRBJ2-1; 7 bases fit TRBD1. CDR3 length: 14 residues. Trimming cost V 9 bases and J 0 bases; bases outside gene matches: 4. From germline, CDR1 is KGHDR and CDR2 SFDVKD. The CDR3 is CATGRQGSYNEQFF. The DNA for the CDR3 is TGTGCCACCGGCCGACAGGGCTCCTACAATGAGCAGTTCTTC.

This clonotype has ten or more counts. The chain joins TRBV11-2 to TRBJ2-6; TRBD2 might be the D (6 bases). The CDR3 totals 15 residues. V was clipped by 5 bases and J by 4 bases, with 12 bases between them. Germline V gene data show CDR1 as SGHAT and CDR2 as FQNNGV. Written as DNA, the CDR3 is TGTGCCAGCAGCGCGGAGGGGCCCGGGGCCAACGTCCTGACTTTC. This translates into CASSAEGPGANVLTF.

This clonotype has at least ten counts. The CDR3 DNA reads as TGTGCCACCCGACAGGGAAGCTATGGCTACACCTTC. Residues: CATRQGSYGYTF. The chain employs TRBV6-2 or TRBV6-3 and TRBJ1-2; TRBD1 matches at 7 bases. The CDR3 totals 12 residues. Germline V CDR1 and CDR2: MNHEY, SVGEGT. V shed 10 bases, J shed 4 bases, and the junction held 6 bases outside the gene matches.

The table lists this clonotype with many counts. J is TRBJ2-1 and V is TRBV13; 10 positions agree with TRBD2. Per germline, CDR1 PRHDT and CDR2 FYEKMQ (reference sequence). The CDR3 is 14 amino acids. J gave up 7 bases and V 8 bases, and 8 bases lay outside the gene matches. This CDR3 reads CASQIAGGFNEQFF. The DNA for the CDR3 is TGTGCCAGCCAAATAGCGGGGGGATTTAATGAGCAGTTCTTC.

The chain links TRBV7-9 to TRBJ2-7, with 13 bases identical to TRBD2. Germline V gene lookup returns CDR1 SEHNR and CDR2 FQNEAQ (reference sequence). The CDR3 covers 15 residues. Trimming cost V 1 base and J 6 bases; bases outside gene matches: 3. Here the CDR3 reads CASSLGTSGSIEQYF. DNA for the CDR3: TGTGCCAGCAGCTTAGGGACTAGCGGGAGTATCGAGCAGTACTTC.